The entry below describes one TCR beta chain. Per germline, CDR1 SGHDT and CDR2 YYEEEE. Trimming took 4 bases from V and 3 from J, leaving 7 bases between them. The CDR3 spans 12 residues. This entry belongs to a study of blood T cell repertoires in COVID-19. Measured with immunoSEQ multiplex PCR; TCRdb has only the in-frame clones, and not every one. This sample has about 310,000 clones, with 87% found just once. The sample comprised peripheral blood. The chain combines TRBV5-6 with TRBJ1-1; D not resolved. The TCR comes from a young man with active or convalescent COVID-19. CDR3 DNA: TGTGCCAGCAGCCCCGGGGACACTGAAGCTTTCTTT. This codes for CASSPGDTEAFF.